This TCR beta chain was sequenced for a study of blood T cell repertoires in COVID-19. Background on the study: Researchers got acute and convalescent COVID-19 samples from the United States, Italy and Spain. Sample material is recorded as cDNA or gDNA derived from T cells, B-cell-depleted T cells, or PBMCs.

Original processing methods: Researchers report that nucleated cell counts were estimated from reference gene primer amplification. Only in-frame clones appear in the TCRdb table, and some are missing; sequencing was by immunoSEQ multiplex PCR. V and J calls and clone size follow that table, whereas D and trimming were derived from the DNA. Among about 160,000 clones listed, more than 60% were seen once. Germline CDR1 and CDR2: LGHNA and YNFKEQ. This CDR3 has 14 residues. Trimming left V 1 base short and J 4 bases short, with 10 bases between. The V gene is TRBV4-2, the J gene TRBJ1-2, with D hard to call. Specimen: peripheral blood. The TCR sequence derives from a man aged 70 or older with acute or convalescent COVID-19. CDR3 bases: TGTGCCAGCAGCCAAGTGGCAGGAACCTATGGCTACACCTTC. This encodes CASSQVAGTYGYTF.